This T cell receptor beta chain was profiled in a study of Graves' ophthalmopathy and Graves' hyperthyroidism. Study results and caveats: Most thyroid clonotypes expanded beyond 0.001 frequency were also found in blood.

The count of this clonotype is one. Its antigen is currently unknown. Transcripts of RNA were the source for amplifying TCR beta CDR3 regions. The workflow started with a first-round RT-PCR run with HTBI primers and then moved on to a second-round multiplex PCR. MiXCR, run by TCRdb on the multiplex PCR reads, gives a single entry per CDR3 protein. The sample contains around 1,200,000 distinct CDR3 sequences, 35% to 40% of which appear only once. The CDR3 has 11 residues. Between the trimmed V and J ends, which lost 6 bases and 7 bases, there was a span of 10 bases. The germline gives CDR1 SGHRS, CDR2 YFSETQ. Pregnancy or lactation, uncontrolled infections and other autoimmune diseases were grounds for excluding patients.

The sequence was collected from an adult man with Graves' hyperthyroidism. The rearrangement uses TRBV5-1 and TRBJ2-5; no clear D gene. Sequencing was carried out using peripheral blood or thyroid tissue (not recorded which). Here the CDR3 reads CASTETGTQYF. Here the CDR3 DNA reads TGCGCCAGCACCGAGACCGGGACCCAGTACTTC. The full variable domain, in which reference TRBV5-1 and TRBJ2-5 provide the parts outside the CDR3, is KAGVTQTPRYLIKTRGQQVTLSCSPISGHRSVSWYQQTPGQGLQFLFEYFSETQRNKGNFPGRFSGRQFSNSRSEMNVSTLELGDSALYLCASTETGTQYFGPGTRLLVL.